This TCR beta chain was identified in a study of T cells in Graves' hyperthyroidism and ophthalmopathy. Note on this clonotype: Its antigen is still unknown. A much more abundant neighbour one base away suggests this may be a read error. Since no conserved phenylalanine or tryptophan closes the CDR3, a read error is the likely cause.

The CDR3 length is 14 residues. V dropped 7 bases and J dropped 3 bases, with 15 bases sitting between them. Study-level points and caveats: Blood also showed most of the thyroid clonotypes that were expanded above 0.001.

Based on clinical symptoms, serum thyroxine and TRAb, thyroid ultrasound and orbital computed tomography, diagnoses were reached. PBMCs came from about 10 ml fresh peripheral blood. The CDR3 regions of TCR beta were amplified from RNA transcripts. The TCR CDR3 first-round RT-PCR relied on the HTBI primer set. In TCRdb, the multiplex PCR reads were re-called with MiXCR into one record per CDR3 protein. The data show approximately 400,000 distinct CDR3 sequences, about 14% seen once. The source material was blood. The sequence was collected from a woman in her 30s with Graves' ophthalmopathy. The V call is TRBV12-3 or TRBV12-4, the J call TRBJ1-2, with no clear D. The CDR3 loop reads CASTHNTRDYGYTL. The CDR3 nucleotides are TGTGCCAGCACCCATAACACTAGGGACTATGGCTACACCCTC.